This TCR beta chain derives from a study of blood T cell repertoires in COVID-19. The repertoire was sequenced with immunoSEQ multiplex PCR; TCRdb's copy has only in-frame clones and lacks some. The table shows roughly 60,000 clones, with 84% occurring only once. Per germline, CDR1 MNHEY and CDR2 SVGAGI. There are 15 residues in the CDR3. V trimming: 6 bases; J trimming: 1 base; junction bases outside the gene matches: 3. This sequence joins TRBV6-5 and TRBJ1-1, with 12 positions matching TRBD1. Sample: peripheral blood. This clonotype was obtained from a man older than 75 with COVID-19, enrolled during active disease. The CDR3 loop is CASRGQGAGNTEAFF. The CDR3, as DNA: TGTGCCAGCAGGGGACAGGGGGCGGGGAACACTGAAGCTTTCTTT.